A single sample is the source of the 16 T cell receptor beta chains below, sequenced in a study of blood T cell repertoires in COVID-19 (dated by TCRdb to 2020 to 2022). The library relied on the immunoSEQ multiplex PCR assay. Not all clones reach the TCRdb copy of this immuneACCESS table, which keeps in-frame sequences only. Checked studies attribute under half of the gap to unresolved V genes and leave the rest unexplained. The sample table lists roughly 220,000 clones, 84% of them with a count of one. Approximately 2.9% of the sample goes to the ten largest clones. What was sequenced was peripheral blood. The source of these receptors is a young woman who had recovered from COVID-19.

This chain links TRBV10-3 with TRBJ2-1, with 10 bases matching TRBD1. Germline V CDR1 and CDR2: ENHRY, SYGVKD. CDR3 length equals 14 residues. The V gene end was trimmed by 10 bases and the J gene end by 7 bases; junction bases not matched to a gene: 10. The CDR3 DNA sequence: TGTGCCACTGCGACAGGGGGCCGGGGTAATGAGCAGTTCTTC. Protein: CATATGGRGNEQFF.

This chain connects TRBV5-4 to TRBJ2-1; 11 bases are shared with TRBD2. Germline assignment: CDR1 SGHNT and CDR2 YYREEE (reference sequence). Germline trimming cut 1 base from V and 3 bases from J; bases unmatched to any gene: 0. The CDR3 has 15 residues. In DNA, the CDR3 is TGTGCCAGCAGCTTGACTAGCGGGAGCTACAATGAGCAGTTCTTC. Its translation: CASSLTSGSYNEQFF.

This chain links TRBV6-5 with TRBJ1-1; D unresolved. Deletions cut 3 bases from V and 5 bases from J, with 13 bases between. The germline V gene encodes CDR1 MNHEY and CDR2 SVGAGI. The CDR3 is 14 residues long. CDR3 DNA: TGTGCCAGCAGTTATGGCGCGGTGGATACTGAAGCTTTCTTT. Its translation is CASSYGAVDTEAFF.

This chain uses TRBV4-1 with TRBJ1-2; TRBD1 is a possible D gene (6 bases). The CDR3 totals 16 residues. V was cut by 0 bases and J by 4 bases, with 15 bases left in between. The V gene's germline CDR1 is MGHRA and CDR2 YSYEKL. CDR3 DNA: TGCGCCAGCAGCCAAGAGGGCCCTCCCAGGGGCTATGGCTACACCTTC. It is translated as CASSQEGPPRGYGYTF.

The chain carries TRBV7-9 and TRBJ2-1, with TRBD2 matching 7 bases. Germline V gives CDR1 SEHNR, CDR2 FQNEAQ (reference sequence). Trimming at V came to 2 bases and at J to 3 bases, leaving 1 base not matched to a gene. The CDR3 length is 14 residues. The CDR3 sequence: CASSLSGDYNEQFF. Here the CDR3 DNA reads TGTGCCAGCAGCTTAAGCGGGGACTACAATGAGCAGTTCTTC.

This chain links TRBV5-6 with TRBJ1-2; 7 nucleotides align to TRBD1. Germline CDR1 and CDR2: SGHDT and YYEEEE. The ends lost 0 bases at V and 8 bases at J; junction bases unmatched: 10. The CDR3 covers 15 residues. This CDR3 reads CASSLEGQKFFGYTF. The CDR3 bases are TGTGCCAGCAGCTTGGAGGGACAGAAGTTTTTCGGCTACACCTTC.

The chain has TRBV12-3 or TRBV12-4 and TRBJ1-2; unclear D gene. The CDR3 extends over 13 amino acids. V lost 0 bases and J lost 5, with 7 bases in between. CDR3 sequence reads: CASSLASVYGYTF. CDR3 DNA sequence: TGTGCCAGCAGTTTAGCGAGCGTTTATGGCTACACCTTC.

Turning to this clone: Other DNA sequences from this sample encode an identical CDR3 as well. This rearrangement joins TRBV5-1 to TRBJ2-3, with D possibly matching TRBD1 (5 bases). Germline CDR1 is SGHRS and CDR2 is YFSETQ. The CDR3 has 13 residues. V was pared by 1 base and J by 3 bases, with 6 bases between. DNA of the CDR3: TGCGCCAGCAGCTTGCAGGGAACAGATACGCAGTATTTT. Protein product: CASSLQGTDTQYF.

The chain couples TRBV28 to TRBJ1-2; tentatively, D is TRBD1 (5 bases). Germline CDR1 reads MDHEN; CDR2 reads SYDVKM. This CDR3 region has 12 residues. Trimming took 7 bases from V and 4 from J, leaving 10 bases between them. Here the CDR3 reads CASNRGGYGYTF. The CDR3, as DNA: TGTGCCAGCAACCGGGGGGGCTATGGCTACACCTTC.

The chain links TRBV4-1 to TRBJ2-7, with 10 bases aligning to TRBD2. This CDR3 contains 15 residues. The germline V gene encodes CDR1 MGHRA and CDR2 YSYEKL. Unmatched junction bases numbered 8, after V lost 4 bases and J lost 5 bases. The CDR3 sequence: CASSPRASGRNEQYF. The DNA of the CDR3 is TGCGCCAGCAGCCCCCGGGCTAGCGGGAGAAACGAGCAGTACTTC.

For the CDR3, the DNA is TGTGCCAGCAGCCCCGAAGGGACTTCGAGGGGGCAGTATTTT. It encodes CASSPEGTSRGQYF. J is TRBJ2-3 and V is TRBV3-1 (or the pseudogene TRBV3-2), with D perhaps TRBD2 (6 bases). CDR1 LGHDT and CDR2 YNNKEL come from the germline V gene (reference sequence). V dropped 4 bases and J dropped 11 bases, with 19 bases sitting between them. This CDR3 contains 14 residues.

The chain links TRBV4-2 to TRBJ2-5; no firm D call. This CDR3 has 11 amino acids. Germline loops: CDR1 LGHNA, CDR2 YNFKEQ. V lost 1 base, J lost 7 bases, and 4 bases lay in between. CDR3 protein: CASSQAGTQYF. In DNA form, the CDR3 reads TGTGCCAGCAGCCAAGCGGGGACCCAGTACTTC.

This rearrangement joins TRBV10-2 to TRBJ2-1; TRBD2 matches at 9 bases. Germline V gene lookup returns CDR1 WSHSY and CDR2 SAAADI. The CDR3 spans 12 residues. The trim removed 6 bases at V and 8 bases at J, leaving 2 bases unmatched. Here the CDR3 DNA reads TGCGCCAGCAGAAGGACTAGCGATGAGCAGTTCTTC. Its translation is CASRRTSDEQFF.

The chain carries TRBV5-4 and TRBJ2-1, with D possibly matching TRBD2 (5 bases). The V end lost 5 bases, the J end lost 4 bases, and 16 bases lay between the germline ends. Germline CDR1 and CDR2: SGHNT and YYREEE (reference sequence). CDR3 length: 15 residues. The CDR3 spells CASSLDGLHYNEQFF. The CDR3 nucleotides are TGTGCCAGCAGTCTTGATGGACTGCATTACAATGAGCAGTTCTTC.

The CDR3: CASSLGPGGTNTGELFF. CDR3 nucleotide sequence: TGTGCCAGCAGCTTAGGCCCAGGGGGTACGAACACCGGGGAGCTGTTTTTT. The chain couples TRBV11-2 to TRBJ2-2; 7 bases match TRBD1. Germline V lookup: CDR1 SGHAT, CDR2 FQNNGV. The CDR3 runs 17 residues. V gave up 1 base and J gave up 0 bases; unmatched junction bases: 5.

J is TRBJ2-5 and V is TRBV7-9; 10 positions match TRBD2. Trimming removed 1 base from V and 1 base from J; junction bases left unmatched: 9. Looked up from germline, CDR1 is SEHNR and CDR2 is FQNEAQ (reference sequence). The CDR3 is 18 amino acids. The CDR3 nucleotides read TGTGCCAGCAGCTTAGATAGCGGGAGGTTCCTTCTCCAAGAGACCCAGTACTTC. It yields the protein CASSLDSGRFLLQETQYF.